These 16 T cell receptor beta chains came from one sample sequenced in a study of T cells in Graves' hyperthyroidism and ophthalmopathy. Authors of the study amplified TCR beta CDR3 regions from RNA transcripts. Initially, a first-round RT-PCR of the TCR CDR3 employed the HTBI primer set. TCRdb reprocessed the multiplex PCR reads via MiXCR and lists one record per CDR3 protein. The sample lists 650,000 to 850,000 distinct CDR3 sequences, approximately 18% occurring once. Sequenced material: blood. The receptor source for this set is a woman aged 45-59 years with Graves' hyperthyroidism that later progressed to Graves' ophthalmopathy.

This chain uses TRBV4-1 with TRBJ2-1, with 11 nucleotides matching TRBD2. The CDR3 totals 17 residues. Germline trimming cut 0 bases from V and 0 bases from J; bases unmatched to any gene: 1. Germline V gene data show CDR1 as MGHRA and CDR2 as YSYEKL. The CDR3 protein is CASSQELAGDSYNEQFF. CDR3 sequence (DNA): TGCGCCAGCAGCCAAGAACTAGCGGGGGACTCCTACAATGAGCAGTTCTTC.

The chain uses TRBV7-9 and TRBJ1-1; D unclear. The CDR3 consists of 13 residues. Germline CDR1 is SEHNR and CDR2 is FQNEAQ (reference sequence). V gave up 2 bases and J gave up 3 bases, with 7 bases separating them. The chain's CDR3 is CASSLWVDTEAFF. For the CDR3, the DNA is TGTGCCAGCAGCTTATGGGTTGACACTGAAGCTTTCTTT.

This clonotype has just a few counts. The chain links TRBV7-8 to TRBJ1-3; D unclear. The ends were cut back, 4 bases at V and 0 bases at J, with 10 bases in the middle. This CDR3 is 15 amino acids long. Looked up from germline, CDR1 is SGHVS and CDR2 is FQNEAQ. The chain's CDR3 is CASSSSRFSGNTIYF. CDR3 nucleotide sequence: TGTGCCAGCAGCTCTAGCCGGTTCTCTGGAAACACCATATATTTT.

The chain has TRBV6-2 or TRBV6-3 and TRBJ2-3, with TRBD1 identical over 9 bases. The CDR3 length is 15 residues. Germline V CDR1 and CDR2: MNHEY, SVGEGT. V shed 6 bases, J shed 0 bases, and the junction held 4 bases outside the gene matches. CDR3: CASRDRGLSTDTQYF. CDR3 bases: TGTGCCAGCAGGGACAGGGGACTTAGCACAGATACGCAGTATTTT.

This clonotype was recorded at least ten times. This chain links TRBV5-1 with TRBJ2-1, with D possibly TRBD2 on 7 matching bases. Per the germline V gene, CDR1 is SGHRS and CDR2 is YFSETQ. Trimming took off 4 bases at V and 6 bases at J, with 14 bases between the two ends. This CDR3 comprises 14 residues. The CDR3 is CASSQRGAGNEQFF. The CDR3, as DNA: TGCGCCAGCAGCCAACGGGGGGCTGGCAATGAGCAGTTCTTC.

This clonotype has just a few counts. The chain uses TRBV6-1 and TRBJ1-2; D is unclear. Deletions cut 9 bases from V and 4 bases from J, with 21 bases between. Per germline, CDR1 MNHNS and CDR2 SASEGT. There are 15 residues in the CDR3. CDR3 loop: CASTTETRTGYGYTF. In DNA, the CDR3 is TGTGCCAGTACTACTGAAACCCGGACGGGCTATGGCTACACCTTC.

This rearrangement joins TRBV27 to TRBJ1-5; tentatively, D is TRBD1 (6 bases). The CDR3 runs 16 residues. The germline gives CDR1 MNHEY, CDR2 SMNVEV (reference sequence). V lost 6 bases, J lost 6 bases, and 21 bases lay in between. The chain's CDR3 is CASSRQGQSLIQPQHF. CDR3 bases: TGTGCCAGCAGCCGACAAGGACAGAGTTTGATTCAGCCCCAGCATTTT.

This CDR3 reads CASSPQGGSETQYF. The CDR3 bases are TGTGCCAGCTCACCACAGGGGGGATCGGAGACCCAGTACTTC. This rearrangement joins TRBV18 to TRBJ2-5; either TRBD1 or TRBD2 may fit D (6 bases each). V shed 1 base and J shed 5 bases, with 11 bases lying between them. CDR1 KGHSH and CDR2 LQKENI come from the germline V gene. This CDR3 region has 14 residues.

This clonotype was found a few times. The gene calls are TRBV9 and TRBJ2-2; 8 bases agree with TRBD1. The CDR3 is 18 residues long. Germline CDR1 is SGDLS and CDR2 is YYNGEE. V trimming: 3 bases; J trimming: 4 bases; junction bases outside the gene matches: 14. CDR3 region: CASSAHGGRTGGTGELFF. As DNA, the CDR3 is TGTGCCAGCAGCGCGCATGGGGGGAGAACAGGGGGCACCGGGGAGCTGTTTTTT.

This clonotype was picked up many times. The chain combines TRBV7-8 with TRBJ2-2; a weak D match, TRBD2 (5 bases). CDR1 is SGHVS and CDR2 is FQNEAQ in the germline V gene. V was shortened by 1 base and J by 1 base, with 13 bases between the two germline ends. The CDR3 consists of 17 residues. For the CDR3, the DNA is TGTGCCAGCAGCTTAGGCGGTAGCGACCAGAACACCGGGGAGCTGTTTTTT. Amino acids: CASSLGGSDQNTGELFF. Filled out from reference TRBV7-8 and TRBJ2-2, the complete variable domain reads GAGVSQSPRYKVAKRGQDVALRCDPISGHVSLFWYQQALGQGPEFLTYFQNEAQLDKSGLPSDRFFAERPEGSVSTLKIQRTQQEDSAVYLCASSLGGSDQNTGELFFGEGSRLTVL.

This sequence joins TRBV4-2 and TRBJ2-2; D is undetermined. V was shortened by 0 bases and J by 12 bases, with 11 bases between the two germline ends. Germline CDR1 and CDR2: LGHNA and YNFKEQ. This CDR3 contains 13 residues. The CDR3 DNA follows: TGTGCCAGCAGCCAAGATAACCGAATAAAGCTGTTTTTT. Translating it yields CASSQDNRIKLFF.

This clonotype was recorded at least ten times. The chain uses TRBV18 and TRBJ1-2; D call uncertain. Germline V gives CDR1 KGHSH, CDR2 LQKENI. The CDR3 extends over 14 amino acids. The germline V and J ends were trimmed by 0 bases and 7 bases, with 12 bases remaining between them. The CDR3 sequence: CASSPPVPGSGYTF. For the CDR3, the DNA is TGTGCCAGCTCACCACCGGTACCGGGCTCTGGCTACACCTTC. The full variable domain, its missing parts supplied by reference TRBV18 and TRBJ1-2, is NAGVMQNPRHLVRRRGQEARLRCSPMKGHSHVYWYRQLPEEGLKFMVYLQKENIIDESGMPKERFSAEFPKEGPSILRIQQVVRGDSAAYFCASSPPVPGSGYTFGSGTRLTVV.

In regard to this clonotype: The junction departs from germline at one end; a sequencing error may be responsible. V is TRBV5-1 and J is TRBJ2-5; D is perhaps TRBD2 (6 bases). There are 16 residues in the CDR3. Looked up from germline, CDR1 is SGHRS and CDR2 is YFSETQ. In DNA form, the CDR3 reads TGCGCCAGCAGCTTGGTAACGGGGGTGACCCAAGGGACCCAGTACTTC. Encoded protein: CASSLVTGVTQGTQYF.

This clonotype was recorded many times. The chain joins TRBV7-8 to TRBJ2-5, with TRBD2 identical over 7 bases. CDR3 size: 18 residues. With V trimmed by 1 base and J by 0 bases, 11 bases remained unmatched. From germline, CDR1 is SGHVS and CDR2 FQNEAQ. This CDR3 reads CASSLVSGGGAYQETQYF. The CDR3 bases are TGTGCCAGCAGCTTAGTGTCGGGAGGCGGGGCGTACCAAGAGACCCAGTACTTC.

This clonotype was counted many times. The rearrangement joins TRBV7-2 to TRBJ2-3; 13 bases line up with TRBD2. The CDR3 spans 17 residues. Trimming took 1 base from V and 0 from J; bases not matched to a gene: 1. The germline gives CDR1 SGHTA, CDR2 FQGNSA. DNA for the CDR3: TGTGCCAGCAGCTTAGGGACTAGCGGGGGTAGCACAGATACGCAGTATTTT. As protein: CASSLGTSGGSTDTQYF.

This clonotype showed up many times. The rearrangement links TRBV3-1 to TRBJ1-5, with D possibly being TRBD1 (6 bases). Trimming cost V 0 bases and J 3 bases, with 18 bases left between them. In germline, CDR1 is LGHDT, CDR2 YNNKEL (reference sequence). This CDR3 has 18 residues. The CDR3 protein is CASSQDHPGAGVNQPQHF. The CDR3 region has the DNA TGTGCCAGCAGCCAAGACCATCCGGGGGCGGGAGTCAATCAGCCCCAGCATTTT. Drawing the rest from reference TRBV3-1 and TRBJ1-5, the complete variable domain is DTAVSQTPKYLVTQMGNDKSIKCEQNLGHDTMYWYKQDSKKFLKIMFSYNNKELIINETVPNRFSPKSPDKAHLNLHINSLELGDSAVYFCASSQDHPGAGVNQPQHFGDGTRLSIL.